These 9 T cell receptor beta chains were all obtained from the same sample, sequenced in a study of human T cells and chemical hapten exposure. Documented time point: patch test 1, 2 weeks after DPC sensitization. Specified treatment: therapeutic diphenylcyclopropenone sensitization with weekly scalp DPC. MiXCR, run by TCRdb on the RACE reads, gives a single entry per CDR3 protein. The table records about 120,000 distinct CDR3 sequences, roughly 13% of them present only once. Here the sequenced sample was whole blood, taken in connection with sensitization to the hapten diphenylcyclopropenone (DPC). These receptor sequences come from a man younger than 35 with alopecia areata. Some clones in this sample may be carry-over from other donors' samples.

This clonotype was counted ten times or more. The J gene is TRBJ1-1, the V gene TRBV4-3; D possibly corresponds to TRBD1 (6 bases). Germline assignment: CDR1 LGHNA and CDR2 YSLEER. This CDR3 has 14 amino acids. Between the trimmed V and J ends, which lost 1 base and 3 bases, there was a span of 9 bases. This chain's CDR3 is CASSQVNRDTEAFF. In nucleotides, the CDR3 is TGCGCCAGCAGCCAAGTAAACAGGGACACTGAAGCTTTCTTT.

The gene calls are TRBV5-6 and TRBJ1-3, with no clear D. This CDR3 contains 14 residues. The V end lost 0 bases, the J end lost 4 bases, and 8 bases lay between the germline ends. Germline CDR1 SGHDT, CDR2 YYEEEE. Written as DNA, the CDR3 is TGTGCCAGCAGCTTGGTAGAAGTCGGAAACACCATATATTTT. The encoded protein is CASSLVEVGNTIYF.

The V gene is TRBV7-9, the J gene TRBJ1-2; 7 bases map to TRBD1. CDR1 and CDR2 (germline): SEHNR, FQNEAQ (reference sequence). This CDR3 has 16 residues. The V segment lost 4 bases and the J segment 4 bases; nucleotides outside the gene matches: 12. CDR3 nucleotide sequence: TGTGCCAGCAGCTCGGTCGACAGGGATCGAACCTATGGCTACACCTTC. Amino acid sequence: CASSSVDRDRTYGYTF.

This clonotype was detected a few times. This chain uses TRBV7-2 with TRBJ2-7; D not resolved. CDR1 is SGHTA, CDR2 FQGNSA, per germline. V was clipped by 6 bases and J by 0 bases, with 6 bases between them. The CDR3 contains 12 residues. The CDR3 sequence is CASRKDSYEQYF. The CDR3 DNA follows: TGTGCCAGCAGGAAGGACTCCTACGAGCAGTACTTC.

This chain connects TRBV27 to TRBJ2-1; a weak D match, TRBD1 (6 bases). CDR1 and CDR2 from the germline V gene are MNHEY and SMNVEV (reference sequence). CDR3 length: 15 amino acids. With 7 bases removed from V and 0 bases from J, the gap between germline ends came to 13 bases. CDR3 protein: CASNRDPTSYNEQFF. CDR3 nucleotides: TGTGCCAGCAACAGGGACCCTACCTCCTACAATGAGCAGTTCTTC.

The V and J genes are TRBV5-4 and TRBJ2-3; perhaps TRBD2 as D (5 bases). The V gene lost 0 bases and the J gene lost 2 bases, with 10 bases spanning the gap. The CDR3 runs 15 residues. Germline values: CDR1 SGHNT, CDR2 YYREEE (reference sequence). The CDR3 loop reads CASSLDRGPTDTQYF. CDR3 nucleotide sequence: TGTGCCAGCAGCTTGGACCGGGGTCCCACAGATACGCAGTATTTT.

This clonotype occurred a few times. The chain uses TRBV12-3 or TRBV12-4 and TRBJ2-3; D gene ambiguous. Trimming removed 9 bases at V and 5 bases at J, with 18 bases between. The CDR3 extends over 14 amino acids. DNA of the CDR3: TGTGCCAGTAGTCGGCAGGAGCTCCGAGATACGCAGTATTTT. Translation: CASSRQELRDTQYF.

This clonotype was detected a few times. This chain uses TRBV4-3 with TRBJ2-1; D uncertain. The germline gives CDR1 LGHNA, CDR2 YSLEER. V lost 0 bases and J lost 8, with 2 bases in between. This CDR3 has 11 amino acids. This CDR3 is CASSQDDEQFF. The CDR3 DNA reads TGCGCCAGCAGCCAAGATGATGAGCAGTTCTTC.

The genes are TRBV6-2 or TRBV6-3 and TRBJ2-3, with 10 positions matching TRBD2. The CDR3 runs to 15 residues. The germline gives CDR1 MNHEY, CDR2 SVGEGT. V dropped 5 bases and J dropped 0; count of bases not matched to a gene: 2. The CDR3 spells CASSTGLASTDTQYF. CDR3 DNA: TGTGCCAGCAGTACGGGACTAGCGAGCACAGATACGCAGTATTTT.